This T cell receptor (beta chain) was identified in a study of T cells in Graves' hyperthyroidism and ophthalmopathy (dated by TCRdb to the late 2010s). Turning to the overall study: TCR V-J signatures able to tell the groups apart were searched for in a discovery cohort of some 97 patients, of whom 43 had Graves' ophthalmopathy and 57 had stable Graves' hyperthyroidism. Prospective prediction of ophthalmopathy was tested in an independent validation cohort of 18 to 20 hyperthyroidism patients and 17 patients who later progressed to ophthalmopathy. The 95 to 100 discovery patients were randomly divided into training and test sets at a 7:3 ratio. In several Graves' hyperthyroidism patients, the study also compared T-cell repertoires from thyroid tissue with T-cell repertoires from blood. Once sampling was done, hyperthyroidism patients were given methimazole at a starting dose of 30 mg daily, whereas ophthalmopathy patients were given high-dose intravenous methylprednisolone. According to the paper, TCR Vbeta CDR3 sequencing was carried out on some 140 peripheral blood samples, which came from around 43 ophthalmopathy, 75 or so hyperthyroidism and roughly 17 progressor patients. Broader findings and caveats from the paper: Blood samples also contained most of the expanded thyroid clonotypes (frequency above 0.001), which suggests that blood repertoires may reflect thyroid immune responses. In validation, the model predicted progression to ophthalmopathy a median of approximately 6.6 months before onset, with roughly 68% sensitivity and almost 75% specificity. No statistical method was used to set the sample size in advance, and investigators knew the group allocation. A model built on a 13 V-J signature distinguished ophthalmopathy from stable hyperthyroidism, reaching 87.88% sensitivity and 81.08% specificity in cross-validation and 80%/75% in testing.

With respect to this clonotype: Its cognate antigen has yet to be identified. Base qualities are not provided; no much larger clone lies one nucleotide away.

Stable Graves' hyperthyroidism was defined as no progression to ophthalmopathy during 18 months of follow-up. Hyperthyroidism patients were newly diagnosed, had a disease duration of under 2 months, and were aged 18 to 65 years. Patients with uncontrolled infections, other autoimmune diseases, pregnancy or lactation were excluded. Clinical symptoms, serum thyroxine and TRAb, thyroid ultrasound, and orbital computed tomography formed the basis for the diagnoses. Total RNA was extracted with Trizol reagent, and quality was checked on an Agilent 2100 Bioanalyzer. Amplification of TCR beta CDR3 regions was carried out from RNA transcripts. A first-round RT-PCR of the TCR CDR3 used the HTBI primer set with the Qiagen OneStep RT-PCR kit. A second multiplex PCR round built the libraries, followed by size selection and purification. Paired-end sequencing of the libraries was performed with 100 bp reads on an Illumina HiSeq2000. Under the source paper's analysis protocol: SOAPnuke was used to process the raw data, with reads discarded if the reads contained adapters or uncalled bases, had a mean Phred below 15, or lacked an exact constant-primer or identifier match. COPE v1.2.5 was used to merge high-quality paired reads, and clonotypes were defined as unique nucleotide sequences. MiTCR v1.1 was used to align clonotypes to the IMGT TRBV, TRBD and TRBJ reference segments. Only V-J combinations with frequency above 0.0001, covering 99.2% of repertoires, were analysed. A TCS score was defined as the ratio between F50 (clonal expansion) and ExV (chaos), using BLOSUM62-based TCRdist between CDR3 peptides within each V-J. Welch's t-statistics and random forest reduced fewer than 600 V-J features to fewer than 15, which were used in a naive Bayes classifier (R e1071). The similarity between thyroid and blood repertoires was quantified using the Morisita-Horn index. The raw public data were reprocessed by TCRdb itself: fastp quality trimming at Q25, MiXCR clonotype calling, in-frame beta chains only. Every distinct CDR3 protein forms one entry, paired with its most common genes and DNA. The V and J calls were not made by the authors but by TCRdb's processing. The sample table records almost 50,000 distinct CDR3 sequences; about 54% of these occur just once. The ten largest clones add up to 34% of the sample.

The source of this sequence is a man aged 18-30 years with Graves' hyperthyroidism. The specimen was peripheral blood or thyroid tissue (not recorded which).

The DNA reads TGTGCCAGCAGTTTATACACAGGATCCACTGAAGCTTTCTTT. It translates as CASSLYTGSTEAFF. This chain is built from TRBV6-5 and TRBJ1-1; possibly the D gene is TRBD1, per 5 matching bases. V is cut by 4 bases and J by 4 bases, and the space between the germline ends is 13 bases. CDR1 and CDR2, per the germline V gene, are MNHEY and SVGAGI. The CDR3 starts with the cysteine, ends with the phenylalanine, and has 14 residues. Only CDR3 DNA remains: 42 bases, in frame from the first base.